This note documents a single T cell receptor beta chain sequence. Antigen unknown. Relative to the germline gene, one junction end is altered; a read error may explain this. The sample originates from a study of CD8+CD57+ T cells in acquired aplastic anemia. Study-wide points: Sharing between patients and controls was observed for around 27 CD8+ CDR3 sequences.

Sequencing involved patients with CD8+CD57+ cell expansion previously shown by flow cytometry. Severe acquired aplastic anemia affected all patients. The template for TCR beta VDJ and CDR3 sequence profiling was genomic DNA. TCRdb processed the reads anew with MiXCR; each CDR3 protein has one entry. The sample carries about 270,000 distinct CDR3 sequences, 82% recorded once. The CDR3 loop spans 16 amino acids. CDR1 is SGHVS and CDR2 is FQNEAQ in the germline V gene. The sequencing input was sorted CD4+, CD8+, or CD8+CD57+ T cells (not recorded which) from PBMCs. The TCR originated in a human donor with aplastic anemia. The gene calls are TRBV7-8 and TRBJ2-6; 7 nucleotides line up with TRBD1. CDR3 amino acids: CASSLAPDEGAHVLTF. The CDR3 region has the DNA TGTGCCAGCAGCTTAGCTCCAGACGAGGGGGCCCACGTCCTGACTTTC.